Below, 18 T cell receptor beta chains from the same sample are listed, as sequenced in a study of radiation and T cells in renal cell carcinoma. Treatment meaning: treatment-naive control, cytoreductive nephrectomy. Data came from immunoSEQ multiplex PCR; TCRdb stores just in-frame clones and leaves some out. The table lists about 9,700 clones, approximately 68% of them singletons, with around 15% in the top ten. Sequencing was performed on tumor tissue, taken from a patient whose treatment was nephrectomy without radiotherapy. Receptor source: a man between 60 and 75 years old with renal cell carcinoma.

This clone was detected only a few times. V is TRBV11-2 and J is TRBJ2-6, with D hard to call. V was cut by 3 bases and J by 0 bases, with 12 bases left in between. Germline V CDR1 and CDR2: SGHAT, FQNNGV. The CDR3 spans 17 residues. CDR3 loop: CASSFFRTASGANVLTF. CDR3 DNA: TGTGCCAGCAGCTTTTTTAGGACCGCCTCTGGGGCCAACGTCCTGACTTTC.

The chain couples TRBV18 to TRBJ1-4; D gene uncertain. The germline V gene encodes CDR1 KGHSH and CDR2 LQKENI. V shed 6 bases and J shed 3 bases, with 17 bases lying between them. There are 16 residues in the CDR3. CDR3 sequence reads: CASSSQGRVSNEKLFF. Here the CDR3 DNA reads TGTGCCAGCTCCTCCCAAGGTCGGGTGTCTAATGAAAAACTGTTTTTT.

The chain has TRBV27 and TRBJ2-5; TRBD2 matches at 12 bases. The junction had 5 bases not matched to a gene; V was cut back by 4 bases and J by 5 bases. CDR3 length equals 15 residues. Germline V CDR1 and CDR2: MNHEY, SMNVEV (reference sequence). CDR3 DNA sequence: TGTGCCAGCAGTTCCCCTAGCGGGGGGGTGGAGACCCAGTACTTC. Amino acid sequence: CASSSPSGGVETQYF.

This clone appeared once. The chain links TRBV30 to TRBJ1-6; no clear D gene. This CDR3 contains 15 residues. The germline V gene encodes CDR1 GTSNPN and CDR2 SVGIG (reference sequence). Trimming pared 3 bases from V and 5 bases from J, leaving 14 bases between. The CDR3 loop is CAWSTARTDNSPLHF. CDR3 DNA: TGTGCCTGGAGCACAGCTCGGACGGATAATTCACCCCTCCACTTT.

V usage is TRBV19 and J usage is TRBJ2-1, with TRBD1 identical over 12 bases. This CDR3 region has 14 residues. V shed 5 bases, J shed 9 bases, and the junction held 5 bases outside the gene matches. The germline V gene encodes CDR1 LNHDA and CDR2 SQIVND (reference sequence). CDR3: CASSPGTGGTEQFF. CDR3 coding DNA: TGTGCCAGTAGTCCCGGGACAGGGGGCACTGAGCAGTTCTTC.

This chain links TRBV10-2 with TRBJ2-5; D unclear. Deletions cut 4 bases from V and 0 bases from J, with 15 bases between. The CDR3 is 16 amino acids. CDR1 is WSHSY, CDR2 SAAADI, per germline. CDR3 region: CASSALWPGYQETQYF. The CDR3, as DNA: TGCGCCAGCAGTGCGCTCTGGCCCGGGTACCAAGAGACCCAGTACTTC.

The chain uses TRBV5-1 and TRBJ2-5, with 7 bases that match TRBD2. With V trimmed by 0 bases and J by 2 bases, 4 bases remained unmatched. CDR1 and CDR2 from the germline V gene are SGHRS and YFSETQ. The CDR3 totals 15 residues. Here the CDR3 reads CASSLAPGLQETQYF. The CDR3, as DNA: TGCGCCAGCAGCTTGGCCCCGGGACTACAAGAGACCCAGTACTTC.

The genes are TRBV7-3 and TRBJ2-7; perhaps TRBD1 as D (6 bases). Per germline, CDR1 SGHTA and CDR2 FQGTGA. CDR3 size: 12 residues. Between the trimmed V and J ends, which lost 5 bases and 4 bases, there was a span of 9 bases. The CDR3 reads CASSDTGYEQYF. Written as DNA, the CDR3 is TGTGCCAGCAGCGACACAGGGTACGAGCAGTACTTC.

The chain uses TRBV19 and TRBJ2-2; D gene ambiguous. CDR1 and CDR2 from the germline V gene are LNHDA and SQIVND (reference sequence). V was cut by 3 bases and J by 3 bases, with 14 bases left in between. This CDR3 is built from 16 residues. The CDR3 nucleotides are TGTGCCAGTAGTATCCCAGGTCTAACTTACACCGGGGAGCTGTTTTTT. Its protein product is CASSIPGLTYTGELFF.

The gene calls are TRBV6-5 and TRBJ2-3; D tentatively fits TRBD1 or TRBD2 (5 bases each). Germline CDR1 and CDR2: MNHEY and SVGAGI. Trimming shortened V by 6 bases and J by 0 bases, and 13 bases separated the two germline ends. The CDR3 consists of 15 residues. For the CDR3, the DNA is TGTGCCAGCAGGCGTGGGGGTTCTAGCACAGATACGCAGTATTTT. This gives the protein CASRRGGSSTDTQYF.

The V call is TRBV18, the J call TRBJ2-7; 10 bases agree with TRBD1. Germline V gene sequence: CDR1 KGHSH, CDR2 LQKENI. This CDR3 spans 16 amino acids. The V gene end was trimmed by 3 bases and the J gene end by 4 bases; junction bases not matched to a gene: 9. CDR3 in DNA: TGTGCCAGCTCACCCCCAGGGACAGGGGTCGGGTACGAGCAGTACTTC. This encodes CASSPPGTGVGYEQYF.

This chain links TRBV9 with TRBJ1-1; TRBD1 might be the D (6 bases). Trimming left V 3 bases short and J 4 bases short, with 16 bases between. The length of the CDR3 is 15 residues. Germline V CDR1 and CDR2: SGDLS, YYNGEE. The CDR3 DNA reads as TGTGCCAGCAGCGCACGACGGGACAATCCCACTGAAGCTTTCTTT. Residues: CASSARRDNPTEAFF. The full variable domain, in which reference TRBV9 and TRBJ1-1 provide the parts outside the CDR3, is DSGVTQTPKHLITATGQRVTLRCSPRSGDLSVYWYQQSLDQGLQFLIQYYNGEERAKGNILERFSAQQFPDLHSELNLSSLELGDSALYFCASSARRDNPTEAFFGQGTRLTVV.

This rearrangement joins TRBV6-6 to TRBJ1-2; D perhaps matches TRBD1 (5 bases). Germline loops: CDR1 MNHNY, CDR2 SVGAGI (reference sequence). CDR3 length equals 13 residues. Trimming removed 6 bases from V and 8 bases from J, with 16 bases in between. The DNA of the CDR3 is TGTGCCAGCAGGCGGGACGGCATATCAGGCTACACCTTC. Translating it yields CASRRDGISGYTF.

The rearrangement joins TRBV5-4 to TRBJ2-7; a weak D match, TRBD1 (6 bases). Germline V lookup: CDR1 SGHNT, CDR2 YYREEE (reference sequence). Trimming stripped 0 bases from V and 3 bases from J, with 10 bases between. The CDR3 runs to 14 residues. CDR3 sequence: CASSLARGDYEQYF. The CDR3 DNA is TGTGCCAGCAGCTTGGCCAGGGGTGACTACGAGCAGTACTTC.

In its sample, this clone ranks as large. The chain couples TRBV7-8 to TRBJ2-7; 7 bases line up with TRBD2. Unmatched junction bases numbered 6, after V lost 3 bases and J lost 4 bases. This CDR3 comprises 14 residues. Germline CDR1 is SGHVS and CDR2 is FQNEAQ. The CDR3 DNA sequence: TGTGCCAGCAGCTTTGCACCGGGGGGATACGAGCAGTACTTC. Translating it yields CASSFAPGGYEQYF.

The chain uses TRBV25-1 and TRBJ2-3; 9 nucleotides agree with TRBD2. CDR1 and CDR2 (germline): MGHDK, SYGVNS. The length of the CDR3 is 14 residues. V was clipped by 10 bases and J by 4 bases; unmatched bases: 9. The CDR3 spells CATLAGVGADTQYF. The CDR3 DNA reads as TGTGCCACCTTAGCGGGAGTGGGGGCAGATACGCAGTATTTT.

The rearrangement uses TRBV14 and TRBJ2-7; D remains ambiguous. This CDR3 spans 15 amino acids. Germline CDR1 is SGHDN and CDR2 is FVKESK. The V gene lost 4 bases and the J gene lost 6 bases, with 19 bases spanning the gap. CDR3 region: CASSPETWGPFEQYF. As DNA, the CDR3 is TGTGCCAGCAGCCCGGAAACCTGGGGTCCCTTCGAGCAGTACTTC. The whole variable domain, filled in from reference TRBV14 and TRBJ2-7, reads EAGVTQFPSHSVIEKGQTVTLRCDPISGHDNLYWYRRVMGKEIKFLLHFVKESKQDESGMPNNRFLAERTGGTYSTLKVQPAELEDSGVYFCASSPETWGPFEQYFGPGTRLTVT.

The rearrangement joins TRBV9 to TRBJ2-5; unclear D gene. This CDR3 contains 14 residues. Germline V gene lookup returns CDR1 SGDLS and CDR2 YYNGEE. V was clipped by 0 bases and J by 2 bases, with 8 bases between them. Written as DNA, the CDR3 is TGTGCCAGCAGCGTAGGGCGCAGTCAAGAGACCCAGTACTTC. It is translated as CASSVGRSQETQYF.